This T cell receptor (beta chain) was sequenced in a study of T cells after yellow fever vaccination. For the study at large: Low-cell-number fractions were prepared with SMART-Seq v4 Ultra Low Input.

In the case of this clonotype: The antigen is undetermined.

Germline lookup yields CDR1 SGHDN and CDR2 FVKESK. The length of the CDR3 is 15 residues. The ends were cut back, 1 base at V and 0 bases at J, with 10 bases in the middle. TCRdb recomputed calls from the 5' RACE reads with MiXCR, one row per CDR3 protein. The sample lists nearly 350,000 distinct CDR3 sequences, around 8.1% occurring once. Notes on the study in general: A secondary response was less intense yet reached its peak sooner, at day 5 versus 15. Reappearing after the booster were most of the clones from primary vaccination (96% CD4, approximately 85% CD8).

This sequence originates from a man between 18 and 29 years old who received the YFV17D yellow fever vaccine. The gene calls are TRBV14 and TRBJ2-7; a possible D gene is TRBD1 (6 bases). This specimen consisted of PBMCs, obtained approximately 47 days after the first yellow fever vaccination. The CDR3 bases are TGTGCCAGCAGCCAAGCTCAGGGGTTCTCCTACGAGCAGTACTTC. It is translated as CASSQAQGFSYEQYF. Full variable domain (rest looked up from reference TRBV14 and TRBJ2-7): EAGVTQFPSHSVIEKGQTVTLRCDPISGHDNLYWYRRVMGKEIKFLLHFVKESKQDESGMPNNRFLAERTGGTYSTLKVQPAELEDSGVYFCASSQAQGFSYEQYFGPGTRLTVT.